One and the same sample provided the 17 T cell receptor beta chains below, sequenced in a study of blood T cell repertoires in COVID-19. Produced via immunoSEQ multiplex PCR; TCRdb's table is partial and in-frame only. The sample lists 350,000 to 400,000 clones; more than 70% were seen once. The sequencing sample was made of PBMCs or T cells enriched from blood (not recorded which). The source of these receptors is a woman under 30 who had recovered from COVID-19.

With respect to this clone: Other DNA sequences from this sample encode an identical CDR3 as well. CDR3 loop: CAWRTGYEQYF. The CDR3 bases are TGTGCCTGGAGGACGGGCTACGAGCAGTACTTC. The gene calls are TRBV30 and TRBJ2-7; D gene ambiguous. Germline CDR1 reads GTSNPN; CDR2 reads SVGIG (reference sequence). Trimming stripped 3 bases from V and 3 bases from J, with 6 bases between. The CDR3 sequence is 11 residues long.

The chain has TRBV3-1 (or the pseudogene TRBV3-2) and TRBJ1-2; D unresolved. This CDR3 spans 14 amino acids. Germline loops: CDR1 LGHDT, CDR2 YNNKEL (reference sequence). The V and J ends lost 1 base and 0 bases respectively, with 6 bases between them. In DNA form, the CDR3 reads TGTGCCAGCAGCCAAGGAGGGACTAACTATGGCTACACCTTC. Amino acid sequence: CASSQGGTNYGYTF.

The chain combines TRBV27 with TRBJ2-7; 9 bases agree with TRBD1. The germline V gene encodes CDR1 MNHEY and CDR2 SMNVEV (reference sequence). The ends lost 6 bases at V and 7 bases at J; junction bases unmatched: 4. This CDR3 is 12 amino acids long. CDR3 nucleotide sequence: TGTGCCAGCAGAATGACAGGGGGTGAGCAGTACTTC. Translated, it gives CASRMTGGEQYF.

The rearrangement joins TRBV25-1 to TRBJ2-7, with D perhaps TRBD2 (7 bases). The CDR3 totals 15 residues. Trimming left V 2 bases short and J 7 bases short, with 18 bases between. Germline V lookup: CDR1 MGHDK, CDR2 SYGVNS. The CDR3, as DNA: TGTGCCAGCAGTGAAGGAGGGGGACGAGCGGGGGAGCAGTACTTC. It specifies CASSEGGGRAGEQYF.

J is TRBJ1-5 and V is TRBV5-6; 8 bases are a match to TRBD1. Germline loops: CDR1 SGHDT, CDR2 YYEEEE. The V segment lost 3 bases and the J segment 9 bases; nucleotides outside the gene matches: 8. The CDR3 length is 14 residues. The CDR3 DNA sequence: TGTGCCAGCAGCTGGGGGACAGGCTCGGGGCCCCAGCATTTT. Translated: CASSWGTGSGPQHF.

The chain recombines TRBV3-1 (or the pseudogene TRBV3-2) with TRBJ2-3, with 11 positions matching TRBD1. Trimming removed 4 bases from V and 4 bases from J; junction bases left unmatched: 13. CDR1 LGHDT and CDR2 YNNKEL come from the germline V gene (reference sequence). CDR3 size: 18 residues. CDR3: CASSPGTGGSSGADTQYF. CDR3 nucleotide sequence: TGTGCCAGCAGCCCCGGGACAGGGGGATCCTCCGGGGCAGATACGCAGTATTTT.

The chain recombines TRBV5-5 with TRBJ2-2; a possible D gene is TRBD2 (6 bases). V was shortened by 4 bases and J by 8 bases, with 21 bases between the two germline ends. This CDR3 spans 16 amino acids. Germline V lookup: CDR1 SGHKS, CDR2 YYEKEE (reference sequence). The CDR3 bases are TGTGCCAGCAGCCATCCGGGACTCTTCAGGAAGGGGGAGCTGTTTTTT. This sequence encodes CASSHPGLFRKGELFF.

The chain couples TRBV9 to TRBJ2-7, with 8 bases matching TRBD1. The CDR3 totals 15 residues. The germline V gene encodes CDR1 SGDLS and CDR2 YYNGEE. Trimming at V came to 4 bases and at J to 6 bases, leaving 12 bases not matched to a gene. This CDR3 reads CASSHRQGRASEQYF. CDR3 nucleotides: TGTGCCAGCAGCCACAGACAGGGGCGGGCTTCCGAGCAGTACTTC. Together with reference TRBV9 and TRBJ2-7, the CDR3 gives the full variable domain: DSGVTQTPKHLITATGQRVTLRCSPRSGDLSVYWYQQSLDQGLQFLIQYYNGEERAKGNILERFSAQQFPDLHSELNLSSLELGDSALYFCASSHRQGRASEQYFGPGTRLTVT.

This sequence joins TRBV19 and TRBJ2-5; D unclear. Looked up from germline, CDR1 is LNHDA and CDR2 is SQIVND (reference sequence). Between the trimmed V and J ends, which lost 1 base and 2 bases, there was a span of 11 bases. This CDR3 region has 15 residues. The CDR3 sequence is CASSIGSLPQETQYF. The CDR3 DNA follows: TGTGCCAGTAGTATAGGATCTCTACCGCAAGAGACCCAGTACTTC.

The V and J genes are TRBV7-9 and TRBJ1-1; D unclear. V gave up 2 bases and J gave up 4 bases, with 5 bases separating them. CDR3 length equals 12 residues. The V gene's germline CDR1 is SEHNR and CDR2 FQNEAQ (reference sequence). CDR3 loop: CASSLSSTEAFF. CDR3 nucleotides: TGTGCCAGCAGCTTATCTTCCACTGAAGCTTTCTTT.

Only a few counts were recorded for this clone. The chain employs TRBV19 and TRBJ2-7; a possible D gene is TRBD1 (6 bases). V lost 4 bases to trimming and J lost 5 bases, with 15 bases between them. Germline-derived CDR1 and CDR2 are LNHDA and SQIVND (reference sequence). This CDR3 contains 14 residues. The CDR3 loop reads CASSKGQGRDEQYF. As DNA, the CDR3 is TGTGCCAGTAGTAAAGGGCAGGGGCGCGACGAGCAGTACTTC.

The V and J genes are TRBV18 and TRBJ1-1, with 7 bases that match TRBD1. This CDR3 is 11 amino acids long. CDR1 is KGHSH, CDR2 LQKENI, per germline. J was trimmed by 8 bases and V by 5 bases; bases with no gene match: 2. The CDR3 loop is CASSSTGEAFF. Here the CDR3 DNA reads TGTGCCAGCTCATCGACAGGGGAAGCTTTCTTT.

V and J are TRBV7-2 and TRBJ1-1; D not resolved. There are 13 residues in the CDR3. CDR1 and CDR2 from the germline V gene are SGHTA and FQGNSA. Trimming removed 1 base from V and 11 bases from J, with 14 bases in between. CDR3 nucleotides: TGTGCCAGCAGCTTAGTGGTGGGAGGTGAGGCTTTCTTT. It translates to CASSLVVGGEAFF.

This chain links TRBV9 with TRBJ2-1, with D possibly TRBD1 on 6 matching bases. The germline V gene encodes CDR1 SGDLS and CDR2 YYNGEE. The CDR3 runs to 13 residues. V was trimmed by 2 bases and J by 7 bases, leaving 10 bases between them. The chain's CDR3 is CASSVDSRNEQFF. CDR3 nucleotides: TGTGCCAGCAGCGTGGACAGTAGAAATGAGCAGTTCTTC.

J is TRBJ2-2 and V is TRBV10-3; maybe TRBD2 (6 bases). The CDR3 runs 15 residues. In germline, CDR1 is ENHRY, CDR2 SYGVKD. Trimming left V 7 bases short and J 1 base short, with 13 bases between. In nucleotides, the CDR3 is TGTGCCATCAAAGGAGGGCAGGGGAACACCGGGGAGCTGTTTTTT. Translating it yields CAIKGGQGNTGELFF.

The chain combines TRBV2 with TRBJ2-7; D might be TRBD1 (5 bases). The CDR3 spans 12 residues. Trimming took off 9 bases at V and 1 base at J, with 10 bases between the two ends. The V gene's germline CDR1 is SNHLY and CDR2 FYNNEI. The CDR3 is CARNRLSYEQYF. The CDR3 coding sequence is TGTGCCAGGAACAGGCTTTCCTACGAGCAGTACTTC.

J is TRBJ1-2 and V is TRBV16, with D maybe TRBD1 (6 bases). Per germline, CDR1 KGHSY and CDR2 FQNENV. This CDR3 has 15 residues. Trimming removed 5 bases at V and 5 bases at J, with 18 bases between. Here the CDR3 DNA reads TGTGCCAGCAGCAGGTACGGGACACCGAATTATGGCTACACCTTC. Translating it yields CASSRYGTPNYGYTF.